What follows describes a single T cell receptor beta chain. Its antigen is currently unknown. The source of the sample is a study of identical twins. Findings and caveats of the study: Some out-of-frame alpha sequences were shared by twins, and these showed excess low generation probability.

The germline V and J ends were trimmed by 4 bases and 7 bases, with 18 bases remaining between them. The CDR3 runs 16 residues. Per germline, CDR1 SGDLS and CDR2 YYNGEE. TCRdb passed the 5' RACE reads through MiXCR, listing each CDR3 protein once. Counted here are over 600,000 distinct CDR3 sequences, approximately 22% occurring once; the ten biggest clones make up roughly 4.3%. This sample also appeared in a second study, on T cells expressing NK-cell markers. That study adds: The sequencing cohort of eight donors included seven HCMV-seropositive individuals and one seronegative individual. Similarly, these clonotypes led the CD3+CD56-NKG2C+ fraction as well in several donors.

This receptor was taken from a woman in her late teens or twenties in good health. The V call is TRBV9, the J call TRBJ1-6; D unresolved. Sequenced input: PBMCs. As DNA, the CDR3 is TGTGCCAGCAGCCCCCGTGACCGCTATCAAAATTCACCCCTCCACTTT. Translating it yields CASSPRDRYQNSPLHF.